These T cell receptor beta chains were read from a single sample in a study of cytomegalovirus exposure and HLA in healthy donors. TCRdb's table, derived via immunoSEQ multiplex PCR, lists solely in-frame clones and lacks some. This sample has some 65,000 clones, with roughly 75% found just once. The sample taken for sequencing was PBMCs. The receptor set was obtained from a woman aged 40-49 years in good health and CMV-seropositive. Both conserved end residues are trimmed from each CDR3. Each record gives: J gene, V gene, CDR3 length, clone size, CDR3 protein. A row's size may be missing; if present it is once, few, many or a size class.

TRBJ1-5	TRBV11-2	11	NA	ASSPLGNQPQH
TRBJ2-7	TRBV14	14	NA	ASSQAQWRGEYEQY
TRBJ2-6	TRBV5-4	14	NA	ASSGGGLAGANVLT
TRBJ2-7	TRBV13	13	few	ASSSSSRDSYEQY
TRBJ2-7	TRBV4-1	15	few	ASSQEVLAQSTYEQY
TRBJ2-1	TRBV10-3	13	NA	AISETSGSYNEQF
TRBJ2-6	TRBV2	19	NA	ASSEGDRGPYTLSGANVLT
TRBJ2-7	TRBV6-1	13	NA	ASSESGTGTYEQY
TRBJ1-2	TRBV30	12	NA	AWSLGDRGYGYT
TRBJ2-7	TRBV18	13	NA	ASSPRDRTSYEQY
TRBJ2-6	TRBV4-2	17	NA	ASSPRFGGGATGANVLT
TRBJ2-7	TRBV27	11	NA	ASSWTGVDEQY
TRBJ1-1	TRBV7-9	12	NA	ASSLEQTSTEAF
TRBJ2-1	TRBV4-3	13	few	ASSQEDRGYNEQF
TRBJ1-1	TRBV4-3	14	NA	ASSPVVGALGTEAF
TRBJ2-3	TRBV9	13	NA	ASSGVSGGADTQY
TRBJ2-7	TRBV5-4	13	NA	ASRDGTGATYEQY
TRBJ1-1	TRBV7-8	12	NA	ASSLVTGGAEAF
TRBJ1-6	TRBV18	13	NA	ASSPERQDGSPLH
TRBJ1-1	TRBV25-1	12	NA	ASSDGYRDTEAF
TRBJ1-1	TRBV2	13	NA	ASSEARGLNTEAF
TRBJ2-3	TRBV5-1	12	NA	ASNAGAHTDTQY
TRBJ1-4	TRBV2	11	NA	ASSGQPGEKLF